The entry below describes one T cell receptor (beta chain). Its antigen is unknown. Base quality data are lacking; no much larger clone is found one base away. V drops 5 bases and J drops 1 base, leaving 11 bases in between. The CDR3 goes from the cysteine to the phenylalanine over 14 residues. Only the CDR3 region is kept as DNA, spanning 42 bases read in frame from base 1. In the germline V gene (reference sequence), CDR1 corresponds to PRHDT and CDR2 to FYEKMQ. The data originate from a study of cytomegalovirus exposure and HLA in healthy donors (TCRdb year 2017). Background for the entire study: In an earlier analysis of fewer than 750 of the donors, 276 Gb of sequence data and roughly 100 million unique TCR beta sequences from about 179 million T cells were reported. Approximately 310 gigabases of sequencing data and tens of millions of unique TCR sequences were included in an early release covering 500 to 750 HLA-typed donors. Of the 350 to 450 genotyped donors, 75% to 85% were placed in the genetic ancestry cluster associated with self-reported Caucasian donors. The study aimed to test whether signatures of past pathogen exposure could be identified by cataloging public T cell receptors. Using immunosequencing, the study profiled T cell repertoires from 500 to 800 subjects and related those repertoires to cytomegalovirus serostatus. In addition to the first cohort of approximately 670 subjects, a separate validation cohort of approximately 120 different subjects was used. The study combined high-throughput TCR immunosequencing, statistical association of individual TCRs with disease status, and machine learning to predict cytomegalovirus infection status. To study patterns of TCR occurrence, a later analysis re-analyzed previously published TCR beta repertoires from several hundred donors and added high-resolution HLA genotyping. Rather than drawing on any new phenotypic data, the later analysis identified candidate immune exposures from TCR beta sequences and the way those sequences occurred across donors. To decide whether each TCR beta V gene segment behaved as functional or pseudogenic, an earlier analysis of approximately 600 of the donors relied on high-throughput TCR beta sequencing. Donor age, sex, ethnicity and CMV serostatus were compiled alongside the repertoire data. A later genetic analysis used genome-wide SNP genotypes for about 60% of the roughly 700 donors, treating that subset as a discovery cohort. Every discovery cohort repertoire had been produced on one sequencing platform. HLA typing covered class I and class II loci at four-digit resolution. Typing coverage differed by locus: A, B, C, DRB1 and DQB1 were typed in roughly 629-640 donors, DQA1 in roughly 510, DPA1 in 600 to 610, and DPB1 in roughly 450. Four or five DR-DQ haplotypes were handled as single units for association and clustering, since linkage in the cohort was strong. Among around 400 genotyped donors of the cohort, an average of approximately 240,000 unique TCR beta nucleotide sequences was sequenced per donor, of which about 18% were non-productive.

The cohort comprised fewer than 700 healthy bone marrow donors. At the time of sampling, every cohort member was nominally healthy, though immune exposures that went unrecorded were likely present. The donor tested CMV seronegative, placing the donor among the approximately 360 seronegative members of the cohort. Every donor gave a peripheral blood sample, and the peripheral blood mononuclear cells from that sample were used for TCR beta sequencing. The Qiagen DNeasy Blood Extraction Kit was used to extract genomic DNA from the blood cell samples. Summary of the overall study and its limitations: In a later analysis, most CMV-associated TCR beta chains were found to appear HLA-restricted, with HLA associations seemingly driven largely by CMV exposure. A few of the identified cytomegalovirus-associated TCR beta chains were confirmed in vitro to be specific for cytomegalovirus antigens. The 87-base-pair reads could not distinguish some IMGT-functional V segments, including TRBV6-2 and TRBV6-3, so those segments were excluded. The sequencing pipeline was judged likely to have produced a cluster of highly shared sequence variants as a technical artifact. Linkage disequilibrium might explain the correlated functional status among segregating V segments, but an unknown experimental factor could not be excluded. Assigning TCR associations to individual alleles was difficult when HLA alleles, especially DR and DQ, strongly co-occurred. The presence/absence analyses assumed that sequencing depth was roughly uniform across donors, and that assumption may not be true. The earlier analysis of 450 to 700 of the donors excluded seventeen rarely observed V segments, including chromosome 9 orphons, because counts were too low. In both the original and validation cohorts, the classifier was reported to diagnose cytomegalovirus status with high specificity and sensitivity. An earlier analysis of 587 of the donors showed that most TCR beta V segments appeared in productive rearrangements either about 87% or about 30% of the time, which broadly matched IMGT annotations. Specific HLA alleles were associated with over 15,000 TCR beta sequences at a false discovery rate of 0.05 in a later analysis. In a later analysis, HLA-associated TCR beta chains showed more clonal expansion and lower generation probabilities than non-associated chains that were equally common. Because HLA typing was missing for some donors at each locus, association tests included only the typed subset. A total of 150 to 200 TCR beta chains were listed by the study as associated with cytomegalovirus. Most TCR sequences were seen in very few donors, while some public TCRs were found in many individuals. A later genetic analysis associated a missense DCLRE1C variant with V-gene and J-gene trimming of TCR beta chains, and an independent cohort replicated the association. The cohort was sequenced for TCR beta chains only, and without alpha or paired-chain data the features that could be detected were limited. According to a later analysis, parvovirus B19, influenza, CMV and Epstein-Barr virus appeared linked to several top co-occurrence clusters. For the cohort, immune exposure information was limited to CMV serostatus. A further reported finding was that TCR beta sequences accurately predicted the HLA-A and HLA-B alleles for most subjects in the first cohort. A later genetic analysis reported fewer N-insertions in productive TCRs among donors in an Asian-associated ancestry cluster than the roughly 700-donor mean. The authors suggested that the approach could potentially be generalized to other disease states and immunological phenotypes. In a later analysis, the rate of TCR association differed among HLA loci, with DRB1 alleles having the most associated TCRs and HLA-C alleles having the fewest.

Library construction relied on the immunoSEQ multiplex PCR assay. A mixture of 60 forward primers for TCR Vbeta segments and 13 reverse primers for TCR Jbeta segments was used in the multiplex PCR. The CDR3 region of rearranged TCR beta genes was amplified from genomic DNA by a multiplex PCR assay. Amplified TCR beta libraries were sequenced as 87-base-pair reads on the Illumina HiSeq System. In the original analysis: A later analysis tallied around 80 million unique TCR beta chains across the approximately 670 repertoires, and some 10 million of those chains were shared by two or more donors. To remove PCR and sequencing errors, raw reads were error-corrected and collapsed into unique sequences using a nearest-neighbor algorithm that merged closely related sequences. Alignment of CDR3 sequences to IMGT reference sequences was used to assign V, D and J gene segments. For a sequence to be retained, a match of at least six nucleotides was required to both a V gene segment and a J gene segment. A rearrangement counted as productive if the CDR3 had no stop codons and remained in frame with V and J, and every other rearrangement counted as non-productive. CDR3 was defined according to IMGT convention as the region running from the second conserved V-encoded cysteine to the conserved J-encoded phenylalanine. The earlier analysis of about 590 of the donors excluded sequences that lacked an unambiguous match to a single V gene segment. In an earlier analysis of 450 to 750 of the donors, a V segment was called functional when productive rearrangements were above 56.7%, and segregating when the standard deviation between donors exceeded 5%. A statistical classification framework was built to diagnose cytomegalovirus status from the catalog of TCR beta chain sequences. A later analysis assigned V and J genes by comparing TCR nucleotide sequences with IMGT/GENE-DB human TR gene sequences. The TCRdist pipeline was used in a later analysis to assign CDR3 sequences and most-parsimonious VDJ recombination scenarios. In a later analysis, every TCR beta chain was defined by the combination of its CDR3 amino acid sequence and its V-gene family, and reads without a unique V-gene family were dropped. In a later analysis, 500 to 700 highly shared, low-generation-probability nucleotide sequences were removed to address suspected cross-contamination and a sequencing artifact. In a later analysis, a clonal expansion index was calculated for each public chain from normalized within-repertoire ranks of inferred template counts. A later analysis computed generation probabilities with a VDJ recombination model fitted to out-of-frame rearrangements, and checked the results against IGoR. A later analysis scored TCR-TCR, TCR-HLA and TCR-CMV co-occurrence with hypergeometric tests, applying a repertoire-size bias correction to TCR pairs. To estimate false discovery rates, a later analysis permuted the HLA or CMV assignments 20 times. A later analysis grouped co-occurring TCRs with DBSCAN, adding TCRdist sequence similarity when clustering within HLA-allele-positive subsets. For co-occurrence clustering, repertoires with fewer than 30,000 or more than 120,000 public chains were excluded, along with 5 or 6 repertoires with anomalous nucleotide sharing. Held by TCRdb, this immuneACCESS table contains in-frame sequences only and omits some clones. Under half of the omission traces to an unresolved V gene where checked; the cause of the rest is unknown. For V, J and clone size, that table is used; D and trimming come from the DNA. For this sample the table gives 50,000 to 65,000 clones, of which 73% were detected only once. The top ten clones comprise under 3% of the sample.

The chain couples TRBV13 to TRBJ1-1; TRBD1 is a possible D gene, resting on 6 matching bases. Input material: PBMCs. The receptor's source is a man aged 18 to 35 in good health and CMV-seronegative. For the CDR3, the sequence is CASSRGQQNTEAFF. The DNA reads as follows: TGTGCCAGCAGCCGGGGACAACAGAACACTGAAGCTTTCTTT.